The source of this TCR beta chain is a study of cytomegalovirus exposure and HLA in healthy donors. CDR1 and CDR2 from the germline V gene are SGHRS and YFSETQ. The CDR3 spans 17 residues. Trimming pared 2 bases from V and 0 bases from J, leaving 17 bases between. Produced via immunoSEQ multiplex PCR; TCRdb's table is partial and in-frame only. The data contain 150,000 to 200,000 clones, 70% to 90% of them singletons. The sequenced sample was PBMCs. This chain connects TRBV5-1 to TRBJ1-1; weak D call: TRBD1 (5 bases). This clonotype was obtained from a woman aged 30 to 39 in good health and CMV-seronegative. The DNA of the CDR3 is TGCGCCAGCAGCTTAAACTTCCAGGGACGCATGAACACTGAAGCTTTCTTT. Its protein is CASSLNFQGRMNTEAFF.